The 27 T cell receptor beta chains presented below share a single source sample, sequenced in a study of identical twins. TCRdb redid the calling of the 5' RACE reads with MiXCR, one entry per CDR3 protein. The sample lists 350,000 to 500,000 distinct CDR3 sequences, 18% occurring once. Sequences were obtained from naive T cells sorted from blood. Receptor source: a man aged 50 to 60 in good health.

This clonotype has more than one count but fewer than ten. The chain carries TRBV6-5 and TRBJ1-4; 8 nucleotides agree with TRBD1. CDR1 MNHEY and CDR2 SVGAGI come from the germline V gene. This CDR3 spans 17 amino acids. Germline trimming cut 2 bases from V and 0 bases from J; bases unmatched to any gene: 5. CDR3 amino acids: CASSYPGQGTTNEKLFF. Here the CDR3 DNA reads TGTGCCAGCAGTTACCCCGGACAGGGCACAACTAATGAAAAACTGTTTTTT.

This clonotype was detected only a few times. An end of the junction differs from the germline gene, which may be a read error. The chain links TRBV5-1 to TRBJ2-7; perhaps TRBD1 as D (7 bases). In germline, CDR1 is SGHRS, CDR2 YFSETQ. The CDR3 runs to 16 residues. The CDR3 DNA reads as TGCGCCAGCAGCCCACGCTCTAGCAGGGGGGATTACGGGCAGTACTTC. As protein: CASSPRSSRGDYGQYF.

This rearrangement joins TRBV20-1 to TRBJ2-1; 10 positions agree with TRBD2. There are 16 residues in the CDR3. V lost 3 bases and J lost 2; bases outside the gene matches: 7. CDR1 is DFQATT, CDR2 SNEGSKA, per germline (reference sequence). The CDR3 protein is CSASYLAGGTYNEQFF. Written as DNA, the CDR3 is TGCAGTGCTAGTTACTTAGCGGGGGGCACCTACAATGAGCAGTTCTTC.

This clonotype was detected a few times. The chain links TRBV6-5 to TRBJ2-1, with D perhaps TRBD1 or TRBD2 (5 bases each). Germline V gene data show CDR1 as MNHEY and CDR2 as SVGAGI. The CDR3 covers 14 residues. Trimming stripped 2 bases from V and 4 bases from J, with 9 bases between. The CDR3 sequence is CASSYGGYYNEQFF. CDR3 bases: TGTGCCAGCAGTTACGGGGGTTATTACAATGAGCAGTTCTTC.

This clonotype turned up a few times. The genes are TRBV15 and TRBJ1-5; no firm D call. Looked up from germline, CDR1 is LNHNV and CDR2 is YYDKDF (reference sequence). This CDR3 comprises 17 residues. The germline V and J ends were trimmed by 3 bases and 5 bases, with 20 bases remaining between them. The CDR3 nucleotides are TGTGCCACCAGCAGTAAGTTTTTGCTGAAGTCCGATCAGCCCCAGCATTTT. As protein: CATSSKFLLKSDQPQHF.

The chain combines TRBV3-1 with TRBJ2-5; 7 bases match TRBD2. Trimming removed 9 bases from V and 2 bases from J; junction bases left unmatched: 3. The CDR3 is made up of 12 amino acids. Germline V lookup: CDR1 LGHDT, CDR2 YNNKEL (reference sequence). The CDR3 reads CASGREQETQYF. CDR3 DNA sequence: TGTGCCAGTGGGCGGGAGCAAGAGACCCAGTACTTC.

This clonotype has more than one count but fewer than ten. This chain uses TRBV27 with TRBJ2-3; 8 nucleotides match TRBD2. Germline CDR1 is MNHEY and CDR2 is SMNVEV (reference sequence). The V segment lost 4 bases and the J segment 6 bases; nucleotides outside the gene matches: 12. The CDR3 has 16 amino acids. The CDR3 DNA sequence: TGTGCCAGCAGTTGGGATCTAGCGGGTGGGTCGGATACGCAGTATTTT. Its protein is CASSWDLAGGSDTQYF.

This clonotype was recorded a few times. The gene calls are TRBV6-5 and TRBJ1-1, with TRBD1 identical over 8 bases. This CDR3 region has 15 residues. The junction had 3 bases not matched to a gene; V was cut back by 2 bases and J by 1 base. The germline V gene has CDR1 MNHEY and CDR2 SVGAGI. The CDR3 DNA follows: TGTGCCAGCAGTTACAACAGGGGGGGGAACACTGAAGCTTTCTTT. Translated: CASSYNRGGNTEAFF.

This clonotype appeared many times. The chain has TRBV7-8 and TRBJ2-1; D is possibly TRBD1 (5 bases). The CDR3 sequence is 14 residues long. V was trimmed by 5 bases and J by 2 bases, leaving 10 bases between them. CDR1 and CDR2 (germline): SGHVS, FQNEAQ. The CDR3 loop reads CASSLGATYNEQFF. For the CDR3, the DNA is TGTGCCAGCAGCCTAGGGGCTACCTACAATGAGCAGTTCTTC. Full variable domain (outside the CDR3, taken from reference TRBV7-8 and TRBJ2-1): GAGVSQSPRYKVAKRGQDVALRCDPISGHVSLFWYQQALGQGPEFLTYFQNEAQLDKSGLPSDRFFAERPEGSVSTLKIQRTQQEDSAVYLCASSLGATYNEQFFGPGTRLTVL.

There are many counts of this clonotype. This rearrangement joins TRBV12-3 or TRBV12-4 to TRBJ2-1; either TRBD1 or TRBD2 may supply D (5 bases each). The CDR3 extends over 14 amino acids. The V and J ends lost 2 bases and 10 bases respectively, with 15 bases between them. This CDR3 reads CASSLRTRREEQFF. The CDR3 DNA follows: TGTGCCAGCAGTTTACGGACTCGCAGGGAGGAGCAGTTCTTC.

The V call is TRBV29-1, the J call TRBJ2-3, with D unclear. V was trimmed by 4 bases and J by 4 bases, leaving 12 bases between them. The CDR3 has 13 residues. The germline gives CDR1 SQVTM, CDR2 ANQGSEA. CDR3 amino acids: CSVGQAGPDTQYF. CDR3 DNA: TGCAGCGTTGGGCAGGCCGGGCCAGATACGCAGTATTTT.

The rearrangement joins TRBV6-1 to TRBJ2-2; D perhaps matches TRBD1 (5 bases). V was pared by 7 bases and J by 9 bases, with 24 bases between. Germline-derived CDR1 and CDR2 are MNHNS and SASEGT. The length of the CDR3 is 16 residues. The CDR3 loop reads CASTPGAGVRMWELFF. As DNA, the CDR3 is TGTGCCAGCACTCCTGGGGCCGGTGTCCGTATGTGGGAGCTGTTTTTT.

Ten or more counts support this clonotype. The chain recombines TRBV4-1 with TRBJ2-1; the D gene is possibly TRBD2 (5 bases). V shed 4 bases and J shed 10 bases, with 14 bases lying between them. This CDR3 spans 13 amino acids. In germline, CDR1 is MGHRA, CDR2 YSYEKL. The DNA for the CDR3 is TGCGCCAGCAGCCCCGAAGCGGCGCCGGAGCAGTTCTTC. It yields the protein CASSPEAAPEQFF.

This clonotype has ten or more counts. The V gene is TRBV7-9, the J gene TRBJ2-5; D call uncertain. This CDR3 spans 11 amino acids. Germline CDR1 and CDR2: SEHNR and FQNEAQ (reference sequence). Trimming cost V 4 bases and J 3 bases, with 3 bases left between them. CDR3 bases: TGTGCCAGCAGCTCCGAAGAGACCCAGTACTTC. This sequence encodes CASSSEETQYF.

This clonotype occurred many times. The CDR3 is CASSLIFTLDPLPQETQYF. DNA of the CDR3: TGTGCCAGCAGCTTAATTTTCACTTTAGACCCCCTCCCCCAAGAGACCCAGTACTTC. The chain couples TRBV7-4 to TRBJ2-5; D is unclear. The CDR3 length is 19 residues. Germline-derived CDR1 and CDR2 are SGHVT and SQSDAQ. The V and J ends lost 2 bases and 1 base respectively, with 23 bases between them.

This clonotype showed up just a few times. This rearrangement joins TRBV5-1 to TRBJ2-2; 12 bases fit TRBD2. Germline-derived CDR1 and CDR2 are SGHRS and YFSETQ. Germline trimming cut 4 bases from V and 7 bases from J; bases unmatched to any gene: 5. The CDR3 spans 15 residues. CDR3 DNA sequence: TGCGCCAGCAGCCCCGGGACTAGCGGGTTCGGGGAGCTGTTTTTT. Amino acids: CASSPGTSGFGELFF.

This clonotype was observed a handful of times. V usage is TRBV24-1 and J usage is TRBJ2-1; D is unresolved. This CDR3 contains 11 residues. Trimming removed 5 bases at V and 7 bases at J, with 5 bases between. The germline V gene has CDR1 KGHDR and CDR2 SFDVKD. CDR3: CATSVANEQFF. CDR3 nucleotide sequence: TGTGCCACCAGTGTAGCAAATGAGCAGTTCTTC.

This clonotype was seen at least ten times. Mismatch with germline at one junction end may stem from a read error. The V call is TRBV12-3 or TRBV12-4, the J call TRBJ2-2; 7 bases line up with TRBD1. This CDR3 is 15 amino acids long. The DNA for the CDR3 is TGCGCCAGCAGCTTGGACAGGACAAACACCGGGGAGCTGTTTTTT. As protein: CASSLDRTNTGELFF.

This clonotype was found many times. The chain uses TRBV20-1 and TRBJ2-3; D is perhaps TRBD1 or TRBD2 (5 bases each). The germline V gene encodes CDR1 DFQATT and CDR2 SNEGSKA (reference sequence). Trimming shortened V by 5 bases and J by 3 bases, and 15 bases separated the two germline ends. The CDR3 is 14 residues long. The CDR3 DNA reads as TGCAGTGCTGGGGACCTAGAGACAACAGATACGCAGTATTTT. Translated, it gives CSAGDLETTDTQYF.

The table lists this clonotype with a few counts. The chain has TRBV6-2 or TRBV6-3 and TRBJ2-5; 15 bases align to TRBD2. The CDR3 is made up of 19 amino acids. Trimming at V came to 4 bases and at J to 0 bases, leaving 9 bases not matched to a gene. Germline V gene data show CDR1 as MNHEY and CDR2 as SVGEGT. The CDR3: CASSSGTSGGPTYQETQYF. The CDR3 region has the DNA TGTGCCAGCAGTTCCGGGACTAGCGGGGGGCCGACGTACCAAGAGACCCAGTACTTC.

CDR3 nucleotides: TGCGCCAGCAGGACCCTCTCGGGTACCGGGGAGCTGTTTTTT. This translates into CASRTLSGTGELFF. The chain couples TRBV5-1 to TRBJ2-2; no definite D call. Per germline, CDR1 SGHRS and CDR2 YFSETQ. The CDR3 covers 14 residues. Trimming shortened V by 5 bases and J by 5 bases, and 13 bases separated the two germline ends.

This clonotype showed up just once. V is TRBV30 and J is TRBJ2-7; either TRBD1 or TRBD2 may fit D (5 bases each). This CDR3 is built from 14 residues. Germline CDR1 and CDR2: GTSNPN and SVGIG (reference sequence). V gave up 0 bases and J gave up 3 bases, with 12 bases separating them. Here the CDR3 reads CAWSVPGAGYEQYF. CDR3 nucleotide sequence: TGTGCCTGGAGTGTACCCGGGGCGGGCTACGAGCAGTACTTC.

This clonotype was detected many times. The V gene is TRBV7-9, the J gene TRBJ2-4; D call uncertain. V lost 5 bases, J lost 0 bases, and 17 bases lay in between. Germline lookup yields CDR1 SEHNR and CDR2 FQNEAQ (reference sequence). The CDR3 runs to 17 residues. The CDR3 DNA reads TGTGCCAGCAGCCGTATATCGGACCCACTAGCCAAAAACATTCAGTACTTC. It is translated as CASSRISDPLAKNIQYF.

This chain connects TRBV20-1 to TRBJ1-1; no clear D gene. This CDR3 spans 15 amino acids. V lost 5 bases, J lost 6 bases, and 22 bases lay in between. Germline CDR1 reads DFQATT; CDR2 reads SNEGSKA (reference sequence). Here the CDR3 DNA reads TGCAGTGCTCCAGAAAACGCCTATGGGAGGGCTGAAGCTTTCTTT. It specifies CSAPENAYGRAEAFF.

This clonotype has a count of ten or more. The chain links TRBV15 to TRBJ2-1; 8 nucleotides align to TRBD2. The J segment lost 1 base and the V segment lost 0 bases, leaving 11 bases of the junction unmatched. CDR1 is LNHNV, CDR2 YYDKDF, per germline (reference sequence). The CDR3 loop spans 19 amino acids. CDR3 amino acids: CATSRDLVELADSYNEQFF. The CDR3 nucleotides are TGTGCCACCAGCAGAGATCTGGTGGAACTAGCGGATTCCTACAATGAGCAGTTCTTC.

This clonotype was observed at least ten times. The rearrangement uses TRBV5-1 and TRBJ2-7, with TRBD1 matching 9 bases. CDR1 and CDR2 from the germline V gene are SGHRS and YFSETQ. Trimming removed 5 bases from V and 3 bases from J; junction bases left unmatched: 6. The CDR3 totals 14 residues. The CDR3 loop is CASRLWGQGYEQYF. CDR3 nucleotide sequence: TGCGCCAGCAGGTTGTGGGGACAGGGCTACGAGCAGTACTTC.

The CDR3 DNA sequence: TGCGCCAGCAGCATGTGGGATCAAGAGACCCAGTACTTC. Encoded protein: CASSMWDQETQYF. This chain connects TRBV5-1 to TRBJ2-5; D uncertain. The germline gives CDR1 SGHRS, CDR2 YFSETQ. The CDR3 totals 13 residues. V shed 4 bases and J shed 2 bases, with 9 bases lying between them.